Sequencing of this T cell receptor beta chain was carried out in a study of relationships among human T cell subsets. CD4+ cells were positively selected first, then anti-CD25 beads isolated CD4+CD25+ regulatory T cells. CDR3 length: 15 amino acids. V was shortened by 10 bases and J by 7 bases, with 20 bases between the two germline ends. Germline V lookup: CDR1 MNHNS, CDR2 SASEGT. Semiquantitative ARM-PCR amplified T cell receptor alpha and beta CDR3 regions from mRNA. Exponential amplification used communal superprimers after tagged nested gene-specific primers in ARM-PCR. TCRdb passed the multiplex PCR reads through MiXCR, listing each CDR3 protein once. The sample holds roughly 15,000 distinct CDR3 sequences, about 60% seen once.

The clonotype originates from a man between 40 and 49 years old in good health. Sequencing input: Tregs sorted from blood. This chain links TRBV6-1 with TRBJ1-6; unclear D gene. Here the CDR3 reads CATQPTTFGNSPLHF. The CDR3 DNA reads as TGTGCCACCCAGCCTACTACTTTTGGGAATTCACCCCTCCACTTT.